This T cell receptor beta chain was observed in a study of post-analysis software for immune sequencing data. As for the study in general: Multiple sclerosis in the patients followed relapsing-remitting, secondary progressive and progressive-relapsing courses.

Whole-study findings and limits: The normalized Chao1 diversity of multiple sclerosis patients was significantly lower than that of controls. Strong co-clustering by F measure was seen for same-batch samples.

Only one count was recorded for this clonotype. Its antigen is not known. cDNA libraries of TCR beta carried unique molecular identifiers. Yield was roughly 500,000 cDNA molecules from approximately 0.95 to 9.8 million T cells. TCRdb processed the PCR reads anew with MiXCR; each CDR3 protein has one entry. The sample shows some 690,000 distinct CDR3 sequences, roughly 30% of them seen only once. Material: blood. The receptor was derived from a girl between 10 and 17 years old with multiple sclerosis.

As DNA, the CDR3 is TGCGCCAGCAGTGATATCGTCCGGGACAGGGCGGATTCACCCCTCCACTTT. Translating gives CASSDIVRDRADSPLHF. The V and J genes are TRBV10-2 and TRBJ1-6; 9 bases align to TRBD1. The V gene's germline CDR1 is WSHSY and CDR2 SAAADI. V lost 3 bases to trimming and J lost 8 bases; unmatched junction nucleotides: 11. The CDR3 has 17 amino acids.